This TCR beta chain was documented in a study of response to subunit inactivated influenza vaccine. The CDR3 runs 16 residues. The germline V gene encodes CDR1 SGHDT and CDR2 YYEEEE. The V end was cut by 4 bases, the J end by 3 bases, with 17 bases between. TCRdb processed the RT-PCR reads anew with MiXCR; each CDR3 protein has one entry. Here the sample spans about 780,000 distinct CDR3 sequences, less than 20% being singletons. This clonotype showed up just a few times. The TCR was taken from a man over 45 who received an inactivated influenza vaccine. The sequencing here drew on PBMCs from blood, taken 4 to 6 days after vaccination. The V gene is TRBV5-6, the J gene TRBJ2-4; weak D call: TRBD2 (8 bases). The CDR3 region has the DNA TGTGCCAGCAGCCCCCGGGAGGGGGCGGTCAAAAACATTCAGTACTTC. This codes for CASSPREGAVKNIQYF.